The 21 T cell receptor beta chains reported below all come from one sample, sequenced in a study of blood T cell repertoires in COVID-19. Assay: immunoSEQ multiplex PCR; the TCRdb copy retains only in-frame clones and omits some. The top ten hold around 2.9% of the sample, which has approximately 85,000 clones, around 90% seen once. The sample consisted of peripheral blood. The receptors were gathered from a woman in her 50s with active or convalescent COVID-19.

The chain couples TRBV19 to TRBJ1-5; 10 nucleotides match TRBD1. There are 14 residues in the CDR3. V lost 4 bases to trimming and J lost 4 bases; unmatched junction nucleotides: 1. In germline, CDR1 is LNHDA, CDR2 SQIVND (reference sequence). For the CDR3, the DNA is TGTGCCAGTAGTAGGACAGGGGGGAATCAGCCCCAGCATTTT. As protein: CASSRTGGNQPQHF.

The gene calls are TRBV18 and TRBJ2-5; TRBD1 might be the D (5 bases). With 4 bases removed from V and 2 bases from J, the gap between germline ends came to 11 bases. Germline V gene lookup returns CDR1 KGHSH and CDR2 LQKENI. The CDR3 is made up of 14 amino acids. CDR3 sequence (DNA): TGTGCCAGCTCACAAGGCAGGGTACAAGAGACCCAGTACTTC. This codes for CASSQGRVQETQYF.

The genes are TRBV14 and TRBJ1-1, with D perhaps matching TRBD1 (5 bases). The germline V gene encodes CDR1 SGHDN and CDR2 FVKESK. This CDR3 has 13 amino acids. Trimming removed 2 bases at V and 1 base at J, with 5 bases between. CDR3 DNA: TGTGCCAGCAGCCAAAGGGGGAACACTGAAGCTTTCTTT. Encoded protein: CASSQRGNTEAFF.

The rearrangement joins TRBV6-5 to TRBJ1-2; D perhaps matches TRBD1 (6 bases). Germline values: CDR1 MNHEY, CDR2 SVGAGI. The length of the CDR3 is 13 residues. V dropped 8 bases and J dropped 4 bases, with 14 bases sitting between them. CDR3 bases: TGTGCCAGCGGAAAACAGGGACCCTATGGCTACACCTTC. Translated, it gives CASGKQGPYGYTF.

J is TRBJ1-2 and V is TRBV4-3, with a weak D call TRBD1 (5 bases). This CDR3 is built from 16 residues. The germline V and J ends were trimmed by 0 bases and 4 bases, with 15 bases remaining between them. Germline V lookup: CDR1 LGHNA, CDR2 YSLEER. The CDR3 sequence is CASSQDRGGSIYGYTF. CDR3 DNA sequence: TGCGCCAGCAGCCAAGATCGGGGGGGGAGTATCTATGGCTACACCTTC.

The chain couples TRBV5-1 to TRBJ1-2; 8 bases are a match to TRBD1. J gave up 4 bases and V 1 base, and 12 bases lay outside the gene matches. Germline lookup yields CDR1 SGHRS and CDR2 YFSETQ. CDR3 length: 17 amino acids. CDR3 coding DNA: TGCGCCAGCAGCTTGACCGGACAGGGCATCTCTTCCTATGGCTACACCTTC. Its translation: CASSLTGQGISSYGYTF.

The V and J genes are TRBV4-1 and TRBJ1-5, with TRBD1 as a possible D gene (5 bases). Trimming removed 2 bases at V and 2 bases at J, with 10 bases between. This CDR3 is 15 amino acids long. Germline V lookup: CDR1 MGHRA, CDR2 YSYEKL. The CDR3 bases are TGCGCCAGCAGCCAATCCACAGGAGGCAATCAGCCCCAGCATTTT. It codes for CASSQSTGGNQPQHF.

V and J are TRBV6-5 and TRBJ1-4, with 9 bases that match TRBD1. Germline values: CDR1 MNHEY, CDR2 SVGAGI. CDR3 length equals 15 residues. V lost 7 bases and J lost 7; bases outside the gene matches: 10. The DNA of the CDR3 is TGTGCCAGCACCTCTACCGGGACAGGGACTGAAAAACTGTTTTTT. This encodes CASTSTGTGTEKLFF.

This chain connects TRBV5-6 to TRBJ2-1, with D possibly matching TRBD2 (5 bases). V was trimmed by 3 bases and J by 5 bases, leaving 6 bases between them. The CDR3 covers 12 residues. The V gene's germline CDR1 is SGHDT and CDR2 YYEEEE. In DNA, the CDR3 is TGTGCCAGCAGCTACGGGGACAATGAGCAGTTCTTC. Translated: CASSYGDNEQFF.

The DNA of the CDR3 is TGTGCCACCCTGGTGGGCAGGTCTAGCACAGATACGCAGTATTTT. Its translation: CATLVGRSSTDTQYF. The chain uses TRBV24-1 and TRBJ2-3; no clear D. Germline CDR1 is KGHDR and CDR2 is SFDVKD. V lost 9 bases, J lost 0 bases, and 15 bases lay in between. The CDR3 covers 15 residues.

The CDR3 DNA reads as TGTGCCAGCAGCTTAGGAGTCGGACAGGGGCGTGGGTCACCCCTCCACTTT. Amino acids: CASSLGVGQGRGSPLHF. The chain combines TRBV7-2 with TRBJ1-6; 9 bases are a match to TRBD1. The CDR3 extends over 17 amino acids. Trimming took 1 base from V and 10 from J; bases not matched to a gene: 11. Germline loops: CDR1 SGHTA, CDR2 FQGNSA.

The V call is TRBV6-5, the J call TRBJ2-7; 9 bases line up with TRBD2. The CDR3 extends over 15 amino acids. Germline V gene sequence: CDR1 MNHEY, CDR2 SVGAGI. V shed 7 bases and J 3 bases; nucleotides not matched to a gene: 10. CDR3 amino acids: CASIPSSGVVYEQYF. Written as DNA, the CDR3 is TGTGCCAGCATCCCCTCTAGCGGGGTTGTCTACGAGCAGTACTTC.

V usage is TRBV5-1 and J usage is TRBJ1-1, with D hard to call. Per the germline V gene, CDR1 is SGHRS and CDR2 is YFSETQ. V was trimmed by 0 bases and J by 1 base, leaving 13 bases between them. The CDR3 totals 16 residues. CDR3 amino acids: CASSLDQANGNTEAFF. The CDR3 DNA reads TGCGCCAGCAGCTTGGATCAGGCTAATGGGAACACTGAAGCTTTCTTT.

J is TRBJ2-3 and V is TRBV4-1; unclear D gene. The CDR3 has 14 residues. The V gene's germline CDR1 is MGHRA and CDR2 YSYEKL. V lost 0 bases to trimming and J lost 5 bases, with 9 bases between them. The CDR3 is CASSQDALRDTQYF. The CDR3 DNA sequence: TGCGCCAGCAGCCAAGATGCCCTTAGAGATACGCAGTATTTT.

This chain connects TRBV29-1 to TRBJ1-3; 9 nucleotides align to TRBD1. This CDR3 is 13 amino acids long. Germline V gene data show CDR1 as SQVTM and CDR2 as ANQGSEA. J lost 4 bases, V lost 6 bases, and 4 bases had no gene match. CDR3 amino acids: CSVAGTGGNTIYF. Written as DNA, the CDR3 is TGCAGCGTAGCCGGGACAGGGGGAAACACCATATATTTT.

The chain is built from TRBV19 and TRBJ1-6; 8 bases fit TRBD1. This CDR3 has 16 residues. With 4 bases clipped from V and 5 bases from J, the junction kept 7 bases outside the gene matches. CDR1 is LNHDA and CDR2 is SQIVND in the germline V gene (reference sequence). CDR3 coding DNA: TGTGCCAGTAGTACCCTCAGGGGGCTGGATAATTCACCCCTCCACTTT. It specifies CASSTLRGLDNSPLHF.

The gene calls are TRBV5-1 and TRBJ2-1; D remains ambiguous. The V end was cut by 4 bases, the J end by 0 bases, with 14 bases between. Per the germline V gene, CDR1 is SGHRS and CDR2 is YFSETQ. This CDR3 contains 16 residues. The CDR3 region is CASSPRDSISYNEQFF. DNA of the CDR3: TGCGCCAGCAGCCCAAGAGACTCCATCTCCTACAATGAGCAGTTCTTC.

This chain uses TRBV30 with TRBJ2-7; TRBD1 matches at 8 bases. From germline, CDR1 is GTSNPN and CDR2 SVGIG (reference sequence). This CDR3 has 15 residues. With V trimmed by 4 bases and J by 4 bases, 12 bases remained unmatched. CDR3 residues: CAWTKPGGGSYEQYF. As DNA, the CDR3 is TGTGCCTGGACTAAACCAGGGGGCGGTAGTTACGAGCAGTACTTC.

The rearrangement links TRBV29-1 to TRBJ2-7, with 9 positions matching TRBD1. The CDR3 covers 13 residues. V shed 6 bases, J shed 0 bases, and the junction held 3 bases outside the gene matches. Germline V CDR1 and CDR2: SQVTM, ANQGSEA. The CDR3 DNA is TGCAGCGTGGGACAGGGACCCTCCTACGAGCAGTACTTC. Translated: CSVGQGPSYEQYF.

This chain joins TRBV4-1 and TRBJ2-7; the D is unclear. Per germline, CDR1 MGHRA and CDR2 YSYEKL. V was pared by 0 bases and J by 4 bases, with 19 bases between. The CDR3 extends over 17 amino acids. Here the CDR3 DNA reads TGCGCCAGCAGCCAAGATTCACAGACCGCCTCTCTGTACGAGCAGTACTTC. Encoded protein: CASSQDSQTASLYEQYF.

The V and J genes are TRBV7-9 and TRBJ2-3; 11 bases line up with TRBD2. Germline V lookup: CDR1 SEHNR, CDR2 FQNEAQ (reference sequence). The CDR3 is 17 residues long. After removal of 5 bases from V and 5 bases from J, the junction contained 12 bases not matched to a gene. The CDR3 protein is CASSHPIAGGPGDTQYF. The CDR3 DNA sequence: TGTGCCAGCAGCCACCCCATAGCGGGGGGGCCAGGAGATACGCAGTATTTT. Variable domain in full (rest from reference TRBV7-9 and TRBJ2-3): DTGVSQNPRHKITKRGQNVTFRCDPISEHNRLYWYRQTLGQGPEFLTYFQNEAQLEKSRLLSDRFSAERPKGSFSTLEIQRTEQGDSAMYLCASSHPIAGGPGDTQYFGPGTRLTVL.